This note documents a single T cell receptor (beta chain) sequence. Its antigen remains unidentified. These data are taken from a study of blood T cells in healthy people across ages. Study outcomes and limitations: Diversity of TCR beta per million T cells declined in a roughly linear way with age.

With a J-beta primer mix and a sample-barcoded 5' primer, a second PCR ran about 7 to 12 cycles. TCRdb fed the 5' RACE reads into MiXCR, producing one record per CDR3 protein. Counted here are roughly 1.7 million distinct CDR3 sequences, roughly 32% occurring once; the ten biggest clones make up about 11%. The sequenced material came from blood. The receptor was isolated from a woman in her twenties or thirties in good health.

The CDR3 sequence: CASSRGTSGGKLSYEQYF. The CDR3 DNA follows: TGCGCCAGCAGCCGAGGGACTAGCGGGGGGAAACTCTCCTACGAGCAGTACTTC. V gene TRBV5-1 combines with J gene TRBJ2-7; 15 nucleotides match TRBD2. Trimming at V came to 4 bases and at J to 0 bases, leaving 8 bases not matched to a gene. The germline V gene has CDR1 SGHRS and CDR2 YFSETQ. The CDR3 consists of 18 residues.